These 2 T cell receptor beta chains were sequenced from one sample in a study of OX40 agonist ivuxolimab in advanced cancers. Sequencing used immunoSEQ multiplex PCR; TCRdb keeps in-frame clones, though not all of them. The sample contains about 98,000 clones, less than 90% of which appear only once. The source material was CD4+ or CD8+ T cells sorted from blood, sampled in a trial of the OX40 agonist ivuxolimab. These receptors all stem from an adult with an advanced solid tumor such as melanoma, head and neck, liver or kidney cancer.

The chain recombines TRBV10-3 with TRBJ2-7; possible D gene TRBD2, 7 bases. V was pared by 8 bases and J by 6 bases, with 23 bases between. This CDR3 has 15 residues. The germline V gene encodes CDR1 ENHRY and CDR2 SYGVKD. In DNA form, the CDR3 reads TGTGCCATCGGGGGGGCGGGCAGAAGTTCAGGCGAGCAGTACGTC. Amino acids: CAIGGAGRSSGEQYV.

The chain carries TRBV7-9 and TRBJ1-2, with 9 bases matching TRBD1. The junction had 14 bases not matched to a gene; V was cut back by 5 bases and J by 10 bases. Germline V CDR1 and CDR2: SEHNR, FQNEAQ (reference sequence). This CDR3 has 15 residues. CDR3 sequence reads: CASSLFGQGRSFYTF. The CDR3 DNA reads TGTGCCAGCAGCCTATTTGGACAGGGGCGATCTTTCTACACCTTC.